This T cell receptor (beta chain) originates from a study of shared clonotypes between healthy human individuals. Whole-study findings and limits: Represented diversity, genetic and exposure-history alike, was limited by few donors. Among the subsets, naive ones generally showed larger estimated richness than memory ones. A reduction in generation probabilities was seen for non-shared clonotypes relative to those shared by all four donors.

Profiled with immunoSEQ multiplex PCR; TCRdb holds only in-frame clones, not every one. This repertoire shows approximately 980,000 clones, approximately 76% found once; its top ten account for around 1.5%. Regarding this clone: Its target is unknown.

The germline gives CDR1 SGHTA, CDR2 FQGNSA. Trimming removed 9 bases from V and 5 bases from J, with 10 bases in between. The length of the CDR3 is 11 residues. The specimen was memory CD4+ T cells sorted from blood. Subset given: CD45RA-negative fraction. The chain uses TRBV7-2 and TRBJ2-5, with no clear D. This sequence was found in a young man in good health. The CDR3: CASQSWETQYF. In DNA form, the CDR3 reads TGTGCCAGTCAGTCGTGGGAGACCCAGTACTTC.